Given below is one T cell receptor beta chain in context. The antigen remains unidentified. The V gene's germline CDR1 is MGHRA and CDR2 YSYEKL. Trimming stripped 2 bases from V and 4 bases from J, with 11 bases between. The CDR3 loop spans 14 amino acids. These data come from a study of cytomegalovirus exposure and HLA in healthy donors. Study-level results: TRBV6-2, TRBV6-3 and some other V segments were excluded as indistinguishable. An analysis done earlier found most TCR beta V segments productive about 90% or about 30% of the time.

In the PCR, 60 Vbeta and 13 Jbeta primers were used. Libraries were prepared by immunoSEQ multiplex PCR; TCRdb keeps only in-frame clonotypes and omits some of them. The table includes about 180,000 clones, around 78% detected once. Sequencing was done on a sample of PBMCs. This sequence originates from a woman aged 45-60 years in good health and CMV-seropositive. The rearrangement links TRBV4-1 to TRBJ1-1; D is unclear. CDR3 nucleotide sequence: TGCGCCAGCAGCCAAACAGTTAGTAGCACTGAAGCTTTCTTT. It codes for CASSQTVSSTEAFF.